Presented here are 8 T cell receptor beta chains from one specimen sequenced in a study of neoadjuvant anti-PD-1 for oral cavity cancer. Sequencing was performed with immunoSEQ multiplex PCR; in TCRdb, only in-frame clones are kept and a portion is missing. This repertoire shows approximately 17,000 clones, under 75% found once; its top ten account for about 3%. The sequences come from PBMCs, collected before nivolumab (anti-PD-1) treatment. Source of these receptors: a person aged 35 to 85 with oral cavity squamous cell carcinoma.

This clone has only one observation. The chain has TRBV11-2 and TRBJ1-2; 8 nucleotides match TRBD1. The germline V gene has CDR1 SGHAT and CDR2 FQNNGV. The CDR3 covers 14 residues. The trim removed 5 bases at V and 8 bases at J, leaving 10 bases unmatched. The CDR3 is CASSTDREVRGYTF. CDR3 coding DNA: TGTGCCAGCAGCACGGACAGGGAGGTTCGCGGCTACACCTTC. Full variable domain (outside the CDR3, taken from reference TRBV11-2 and TRBJ1-2): EAGVAQSPRYKIIEKRQSVAFWCNPISGHATLYWYQQILGQGPKLLIQFQNNGVVDDSQLPKDRFSAERLKGVDSTLKIQPAKLEDSAVYLCASSTDREVRGYTFGSGTRLTVV.

The chain links TRBV15 to TRBJ2-3; D uncertain. V lost 0 bases and J 8 bases, leaving 9 bases between the germline ends. This CDR3 comprises 13 residues. Germline CDR1 reads LNHNV; CDR2 reads YYDKDF (reference sequence). In nucleotides, the CDR3 is TGTGCCACCAGCAGAGAGGGATTGGGTACGCAGTATTTT. This encodes CATSREGLGTQYF.

This chain links TRBV25-1 with TRBJ2-3, with D perhaps matching TRBD2 (6 bases). The germline V gene encodes CDR1 MGHDK and CDR2 SYGVNS. The CDR3 length is 14 residues. V lost 4 bases to trimming and J lost 2 bases, with 10 bases between them. The CDR3 is CASSGGIATDTQYF. CDR3 DNA sequence: TGTGCCAGCAGTGGCGGGATAGCCACAGATACGCAGTATTTT. Variable domain in full (rest from reference TRBV25-1 and TRBJ2-3): EADIYQTPRYLVIGTGKKITLECSQTMGHDKMYWYQQDPGMELHLIHYSYGVNSTEKGDLSSESTVSRIRTEHFPLTLESARPSHTSQYLCASSGGIATDTQYFGPGTRLTVL.

The gene calls are TRBV9 and TRBJ2-2, with D unclear. CDR1 is SGDLS, CDR2 YYNGEE, per germline. This CDR3 spans 16 amino acids. V lost 3 bases and J 2 bases, leaving 14 bases between the germline ends. CDR3 coding DNA: TGTGCCAGCAGCGAACAGCTTAACCGAAACACCGGGGAGCTGTTTTTT. Protein sequence: CASSEQLNRNTGELFF.

This clone was seen only a few times. The chain uses TRBV19 and TRBJ1-3; weak D call: TRBD1 (5 bases). V lost 1 base, J lost 2 bases, and 9 bases lay in between. Germline CDR1 LNHDA, CDR2 SQIVND (reference sequence). CDR3 length: 15 residues. For the CDR3, the DNA is TGTGCCAGTAGTATAGTTGGGGCAACTGGAAACACCATATATTTT. It yields the protein CASSIVGATGNTIYF.

The chain couples TRBV2 to TRBJ2-5; D not resolved. CDR1 is SNHLY and CDR2 is FYNNEI in the germline V gene. V gave up 8 bases and J gave up 4 bases, with 8 bases separating them. The CDR3 runs to 11 residues. The CDR3 is CASGVLETQYF. The CDR3, as DNA: TGTGCCAGCGGGGTTTTAGAGACCCAGTACTTC.

There are a few counts of this clone. The J gene is TRBJ1-4, the V gene TRBV2; D not resolved. The CDR3 has 15 amino acids. Trimming pared 6 bases from V and 0 bases from J, leaving 11 bases between. Germline values: CDR1 SNHLY, CDR2 FYNNEI. CDR3 in amino acids: CASRTEQSTNEKLFF. The CDR3 DNA sequence: TGTGCCAGCAGGACCGAACAGTCAACTAATGAAAAACTGTTTTTT.

The V and J genes are TRBV28 and TRBJ1-2; 11 bases are a match to TRBD1. Germline CDR1 MDHEN, CDR2 SYDVKM. This CDR3 spans 15 amino acids. V was clipped by 6 bases and J by 7 bases; unmatched bases: 10. The CDR3 nucleotides read TGTGCCAGCAGCTCATCGGGACAGGGGGAGGGTGGCTACACCTTC. This encodes CASSSSGQGEGGYTF.